This T cell receptor beta chain was observed in a study of T-cell memory formation after mild COVID-19 (dated by TCRdb to the early 2020s). With respect to the entire study: TCR sequence clusters from the two donors were found to be largely donor specific. In two donors, T-cell clones that expanded and contracted after mild COVID-19 were tracked by sequencing TCRalpha and TCRbeta repertoires over time. Two young, previously healthy adult volunteers, one female and one male, were included in the cohort. The paper's findings and limits, for the study overall: The study included only a couple of mild cases, and larger cohorts that include severe cases with pre-infection samples were judged to be necessary. Contracting CD4+ clones appeared mostly in the CM and EM memory subsets, whereas CD8+ clones were enriched in EMRA. Clones contracting from day 15 to 85 had balanced CD4/CD8 phenotypes, while a second wave expanding from day 15 to 37 was biased towards CD4+. SARS-CoV-2 specificity was not confirmed for the second-wave clones peaking on day 37. The detection of some responding clones in pre-infection memory suggests that pre-existing cross-reactive memory T cells joined the SARS-CoV-2 response.

A word on this clonotype: No cognate antigen has been identified for it. Base qualities were left out, and no much larger clone turns up one base away.

V and J are truncated by 5 bases and 10 bases respectively, leaving an intervening sequence of 25 bases. CDR1 and CDR2, per the germline V gene, are SGHAT and FQNNGV. The CDR3 runs 16 amino acids, cysteine and phenylalanine included. Solely the CDR3 DNA is kept, with 48 bases framed from the first base. For sequencing, an Illumina NovaSeq 6000 was employed. Using 5'RACE with constant-segment primers, TCRalpha and TCRbeta cDNA libraries were constructed, with sample barcodes and unique molecular identifiers added in the process. RNA was extracted from every sample with Trizol reagent. Libraries were amplified in two PCR steps, with a second sample barcode and Illumina TruSeq adapters added in the second step. The libraries were sequenced on an Illumina NovaSeq using 2 x 150 bp paired-end reads. From the authors' description of their analysis: Demultiplexing of reads and collapsing into UMI-guided consensus sequences were performed with migec v1.2.7. Using mixcr v2.1.11, UMI consensuses were aligned to TRA and TRB V and J templates and then assembled into clonotypes. A clonotype was counted as expanded or contracted only when both edgeR and NoisET called the clonotype significant, with the noise models trained on biological replicates. edgeR calls used a false discovery rate-adjusted p below 0.01 and a log2 fold-change threshold of 1. As an exploratory analysis of dynamics, max-normalized trajectories of the 1000 most abundant clonotypes were examined by PCA with hierarchical clustering. Separately sequenced CD4+ and CD8+ repertoires were used to assign a CD4 or CD8 phenotype to each responding clone. The public reads were quality trimmed at Q25 with fastp and then assembled into clones with MiXCR by TCRdb, keeping productive beta chains. Rows merge per CDR3 protein into single entries with the most common DNA and genes. The V and J calls follow TCRdb's processing rather than the paper's. The sample table records roughly 340,000 distinct CDR3 sequences; less than 20% of these occur just once. The top ten constitute around 22% of the sample.

PBMCs were isolated by Ficoll-Paque density gradient centrifugation. The rearranged chain carries TRBV11-2 and TRBJ2-3, with the D gene possibly TRBD1 or TRBD2, each one fitting 6 bases. The receptor's source is a young man who had mild COVID-19 (a few samples of this study predate the infection). The sample titles of this study are shuffled in the database, so cell type and time point are left out; the donor was told from shared clones. Sequencing used PBMCs or a T cell subset sorted from them (not recorded which). The CDR3 protein is CASSPYPRGAITSQYF. The nucleotides are TGTGCCAGCAGCCCGTACCCAAGGGGGGCTATTACATCGCAGTATTTT. The CDR3, completed at both ends by the reference TRBV11-2 and TRBJ2-3 genes, gives the full variable domain EAGVAQSPRYKIIEKRQSVAFWCNPISGHATLYWYQQILGQGPKLLIQFQNNGVVDDSQLPKDRFSAERLKGVDSTLKIQPAKLEDSAVYLCASSPYPRGAITSQYFGPGTRLTVL.